This T cell receptor beta chain was documented in a study of tumor-infiltrating lymphocytes in primary liver carcinoma. About the study: Every sample contained roughly 3.5 to 8 million productive TCRbeta reads, and these numbers were similar from one tissue type to another. Study-wide results and caveats: The overlap of tumor-adjacent and tumor-blood pairs was smaller than that of tumor region pairs.

From roughly 20-30 mg of unsorted bulk tissue, DNA and RNA were co-extracted together. Regarding this clonotype: Its target is unknown. A single base separates this from a much larger clone, so it may be a read error.

Using a constant-region primer together with ProtoScript II reverse transcriptase, TCR beta cDNA was made from 450 to 600 ng of total RNA. Employing slightly modified ARM-PCR, three nested multiplex PCR rounds were run, and these gave rise to the TCR beta libraries. TCRdb re-called the multiplex PCR reads through MiXCR, storing one row per CDR3 protein. Among over 75,000 distinct CDR3 sequences listed, roughly 70% were seen once. The sample taken for sequencing was tumor-adjacent normal liver tissue. The receptor was isolated from a man in his forties or fifties with primary liver carcinoma and hepatitis B virus infection.

The CDR3 reads CSVAQHEQYF. The CDR3 nucleotides read TGCAGCGTCGCACAACACGAGCAGTACTTC. This chain uses TRBV29-1 with TRBJ2-7; D unclear. Germline V gives CDR1 SQVTM, CDR2 ANQGSEA. Deletions cut 6 bases from V and 5 bases from J, with 8 bases between. CDR3 length: 10 residues.